Presented here are 21 T cell receptor beta chains from one specimen sequenced in a study of cytomegalovirus exposure and HLA in healthy donors. PCR was performed using 60 Vbeta and 13 Jbeta primers. Profiling relied on immunoSEQ multiplex PCR, and the TCRdb table lists in-frame clones only, not all of them. The sample yields 150,000 or so clones, approximately 77% seen once. Sequencing was performed on PBMCs. The receptors derive from a man in his fifties in good health and CMV-seropositive.

The V and J genes are TRBV10-2 and TRBJ1-2, with 9 bases fitting TRBD1. Trimming removed 3 bases from V and 4 bases from J; junction bases left unmatched: 12. The CDR3 contains 17 residues. Germline CDR1 is WSHSY and CDR2 is SAAADI. The CDR3 region has the DNA TGCGCCAGCAGTGATCCCCCAGCTACAGGGGGCAGCTATGGCTACACCTTC. Translating it yields CASSDPPATGGSYGYTF.

The V gene is TRBV28, the J gene TRBJ1-2; D possibly corresponds to TRBD1 (5 bases). Germline values: CDR1 MDHEN, CDR2 SYDVKM. CDR3 length: 16 residues. Trimming cost V 7 bases and J 4 bases, with 22 bases left between them. The CDR3 nucleotides read TGTGCCAGCACCGTGTCCGGGTCTACAGGACCCTATGGCTACACCTTC. Translating gives CASTVSGSTGPYGYTF.

This clone is a singleton in its sample. The genes are TRBV2 and TRBJ2-3, with D possibly matching TRBD2 (7 bases). CDR3 length: 16 amino acids. Germline-derived CDR1 and CDR2 are SNHLY and FYNNEI. Trimming cost V 4 bases and J 7 bases, with 21 bases left between them. CDR3 amino acids: CASSGGEGGPRYTQYF. As DNA, the CDR3 is TGTGCCAGCAGTGGTGGGGAGGGGGGCCCTCGATATACGCAGTATTTT.

The chain joins TRBV12-5 to TRBJ1-1; D unresolved. Germline loops: CDR1 LGHNT, CDR2 FRNRAP. The CDR3 consists of 12 residues. Trimming removed 6 bases from V and 6 bases from J, with 11 bases in between. CDR3 sequence (DNA): TGTGCTAGTGGCCCGGCGGCGTCTGAAGCTTTCTTT. It specifies CASGPAASEAFF.

The chain joins TRBV27 to TRBJ1-5, with D perhaps matching TRBD1 (6 bases). Germline assignment: CDR1 MNHEY and CDR2 SMNVEV (reference sequence). Trimming removed 7 bases at V and 4 bases at J, with 11 bases between. CDR3 size: 13 residues. For the CDR3, the DNA is TGTGCCAGCACCCCCCAGGGGAATCAGCCCCAGCATTTT. This codes for CASTPQGNQPQHF.

V gene TRBV11-1 combines with J gene TRBJ2-1; 11 bases match TRBD2. The germline V gene has CDR1 SGHAT and CDR2 FQDESV (reference sequence). The CDR3 covers 15 residues. V trimming: 3 bases; J trimming: 6 bases; junction bases outside the gene matches: 4. As DNA, the CDR3 is TGTGCCAGCAGCTTTCTAGCGGGGGGCATCAATGAGCAGTTCTTC. Amino acid sequence: CASSFLAGGINEQFF.

The chain uses TRBV4-3 and TRBJ2-5; 11 bases fit TRBD2. Germline assignment: CDR1 LGHNA and CDR2 YSLEER. The V and J ends lost 2 bases and 2 bases, in that order; junction bases with no gene match: 4. This CDR3 comprises 16 residues. The CDR3 here is CASSQRLAGIQETQYF. CDR3 sequence (DNA): TGCGCCAGCAGCCAAAGACTAGCGGGGATACAAGAGACCCAGTACTTC.

The V and J genes are TRBV5-1 and TRBJ1-5; D is uncertain. Germline V CDR1 and CDR2: SGHRS, YFSETQ. Trimming stripped 0 bases from V and 6 bases from J, with 7 bases between. CDR3 length: 13 residues. For the CDR3, the DNA is TGCGCCAGCAGCTTGGAGACTGGTCAGCCCCAGCATTTT. Amino acids: CASSLETGQPQHF.

This clone was detected only a few times. The chain combines TRBV10-3 with TRBJ1-5; TRBD1 might be the D (6 bases). Per the germline V gene, CDR1 is ENHRY and CDR2 is SYGVKD. V shed 3 bases and J shed 6 bases, with 12 bases lying between them. The CDR3 extends over 14 amino acids. CDR3 DNA sequence: TGTGCCATCAGTGACCGAGGGGGTAGTCAGCCCCAGCATTTT. Protein: CAISDRGGSQPQHF.

This clone has just one count. The rearrangement joins TRBV4-3 to TRBJ2-5; a possible D gene is TRBD2 (7 bases). There are 16 residues in the CDR3. V lost 0 bases to trimming and J lost 4 bases, with 15 bases between them. Germline CDR1 LGHNA, CDR2 YSLEER. The CDR3 sequence: CASSQEIGGAGETQYF. The CDR3 DNA reads as TGCGCCAGCAGCCAAGAGATTGGGGGGGCGGGAGAGACCCAGTACTTC.

The chain joins TRBV2 to TRBJ1-2, with unresolved D. V was cut by 2 bases and J by 9 bases, with 19 bases left in between. Germline CDR1 reads SNHLY; CDR2 reads FYNNEI. The CDR3 runs 15 residues. The CDR3 region is CASSERSGTPGSYTF. DNA for the CDR3: TGTGCCAGCAGTGAACGGTCTGGCACCCCCGGGAGCTACACCTTC.

The rearrangement uses TRBV28 and TRBJ1-5; 8 bases match TRBD1. The V segment lost 6 bases and the J segment 2 bases; nucleotides outside the gene matches: 6. Germline V CDR1 and CDR2: MDHEN, SYDVKM. The CDR3 is 15 amino acids. The CDR3 loop is CASRDGQGRNQPQHF. The CDR3 DNA follows: TGTGCCAGCAGAGATGGACAGGGTCGCAATCAGCCCCAGCATTTT.

The chain employs TRBV10-3 and TRBJ2-3; D unresolved. CDR1 ENHRY and CDR2 SYGVKD come from the germline V gene. The CDR3 sequence is 14 residues long. V was pared by 0 bases and J by 3 bases, with 7 bases between. The chain's CDR3 is CAISESTATDTQYF. CDR3 coding DNA: TGTGCCATCAGTGAGTCAACTGCTACAGATACGCAGTATTTT.

The chain is built from TRBV4-2 and TRBJ2-7; 13 nucleotides line up with TRBD2. J gave up 4 bases and V 4 bases, and 4 bases lay outside the gene matches. CDR1 LGHNA and CDR2 YNFKEQ come from the germline V gene. This CDR3 has 15 residues. The CDR3 is CASSRGLAGEYEQYF. In DNA, the CDR3 is TGTGCCAGCAGCCGTGGACTAGCGGGGGAATACGAGCAGTACTTC.

This CDR3 reads CASSLNRDYGGEAFF. The CDR3, as DNA: TGCGCCAGCAGCTTGAATCGGGATTATGGGGGGGAAGCTTTCTTT. This chain uses TRBV5-1 with TRBJ1-1; a weak D match, TRBD1 (5 bases). Per germline, CDR1 SGHRS and CDR2 YFSETQ. Trimming left V 1 base short and J 8 bases short, with 18 bases between. The length of the CDR3 is 15 residues.

This chain joins TRBV7-2 and TRBJ1-5; possible D gene TRBD1, 5 bases. The CDR3 consists of 16 residues. Deletions cut 5 bases from V and 3 bases from J, with 17 bases between. From germline, CDR1 is SGHTA and CDR2 FQGNSA. DNA of the CDR3: TGTGCCAGCAGCCGGAGGGCGACAGAACACAATCAGCCCCAGCATTTT. This encodes CASSRRATEHNQPQHF.

This clone has just one count. The chain employs TRBV5-4 and TRBJ2-7; 10 bases agree with TRBD1. The CDR3 covers 15 residues. Germline V CDR1 and CDR2: SGHNT, YYREEE (reference sequence). V was clipped by 4 bases and J by 1 base; unmatched bases: 5. Here the CDR3 DNA reads TGTGCCAGCAGCCTAGGGACAGGGGTGTCCTACGAGCAGTACTTC. Its translation: CASSLGTGVSYEQYF.

This clone showed up just a few times. This chain uses TRBV18 with TRBJ2-5; D unclear. This CDR3 has 13 amino acids. CDR1 and CDR2 (germline): KGHSH, LQKENI. V shed 3 bases and J shed 4 bases, with 9 bases lying between them. The DNA of the CDR3 is TGTGCCAGCTCACCGCCAGGCCGAGAGACCCAGTACTTC. The encoded protein is CASSPPGRETQYF.

This sequence joins TRBV7-2 and TRBJ1-6; a possible D gene is TRBD1 (6 bases). The CDR3 spans 15 residues. Germline V gives CDR1 SGHTA, CDR2 FQGNSA. The V and J ends lost 3 bases and 10 bases respectively, with 16 bases between them. CDR3 nucleotide sequence: TGTGCCAGCAGCTTCGGGACAATAGGGGTGTCACCCCTCCACTTT. Protein: CASSFGTIGVSPLHF. Full variable domain (rest looked up from reference TRBV7-2 and TRBJ1-6): GAGVSQSPSNKVTEKGKDVELRCDPISGHTALYWYRQSLGQGLEFLIYFQGNSAPDKSGLPSDRFSAERTGGSVSTLTIQRTQQEDSAVYLCASSFGTIGVSPLHFGNGTRLTVT.

This clone was picked up a small number of times. CDR3 in amino acids: CASSAPLGTSGGDLYQETQYF. In nucleotides, the CDR3 is TGTGCCAGCAGCGCACCCTTGGGGACTAGCGGGGGGGACCTCTACCAAGAGACCCAGTACTTC. This rearrangement joins TRBV7-8 to TRBJ2-5, with TRBD2 matching 16 bases. Germline CDR1 is SGHVS and CDR2 is FQNEAQ. The CDR3 sequence is 21 residues long. V gave up 5 bases and J gave up 0 bases; unmatched junction bases: 15.

This clone has a handful of counts. The V gene is TRBV7-9, the J gene TRBJ2-5; TRBD1 might be the D (6 bases). Trimming shortened V by 2 bases and J by 4 bases, and 11 bases separated the two germline ends. Germline CDR1 is SEHNR and CDR2 is FQNEAQ (reference sequence). CDR3 length: 14 residues. CDR3 sequence: CASSLPGHGETQYF. The CDR3 bases are TGTGCCAGCAGCTTACCGGGACACGGAGAGACCCAGTACTTC.